This T cell receptor (beta chain) derives from a study of CD8 T cells in Susac syndrome. TCR beta sequences were obtained from blood CD8+ and CD4+ T cells. In contrast to the negatively isolated CD8+ and CD4+ T cells, TEMRA cells were FACS-enriched. The authors reverse transcribed roughly 0.5 to 1 ug RNA with random hexamers. Each CDR3 protein gets one entry after TCRdb re-called the immunoSEQ multiplex PCR reads with MiXCR. Of 80,000 or so distinct CDR3 sequences listed, 90% to 95% were seen once; the top ten hold more than 0.5%. V lost 6 bases to trimming and J lost 5 bases, with 22 bases between them. The germline V gene encodes CDR1 DFQATT and CDR2 SNEGSKA (reference sequence). The CDR3 contains 15 residues.

The sequencing sample was made of CD4+ T cells from PBMCs. The chain links TRBV20-1 to TRBJ2-5; D assignment may be TRBD1 or TRBD2 (6 bases each). This TCR came from a human donor with Susac syndrome. The CDR3 region is CSARQRAGGKETQYF. Written as DNA, the CDR3 is TGCAGTGCCCGCCAGAGGGCCGGGGGCAAGGAGACCCAGTACTTC.